The 19 T cell receptor beta chains below come from one sample, sequenced in a study of CD8+ T cells in alopecia areata. Following extraction, RNA underwent reverse transcription to cDNA, which served as the sequencing template. Generated by immunoSEQ multiplex PCR, the TCRdb table keeps only in-frame clones and is missing some. The sample has 100,000 to 150,000 clones, around 50% seen once. Specimen: NKG2D-low CD8+ T cells sorted from blood. All receptors come from a human donor with alopecia areata.

This clone is a singleton in its sample. V gene TRBV6-5 combines with J gene TRBJ1-2; a possible D gene is TRBD1 (6 bases). The CDR3 spans 12 residues. The V gene's germline CDR1 is MNHEY and CDR2 SVGAGI. Trimming took off 5 bases at V and 6 bases at J, with 10 bases between the two ends. CDR3 protein: CASSGQGNGYTF. Here the CDR3 DNA reads TGTGCCAGCAGTGGCCAGGGGAATGGCTACACCTTC.

CDR3 loop: CASSLGSPGLQFF. CDR3 nucleotides: TGTGCCAGCAGCCTCGGTTCCCCGGGACTACAGTTCTTC. This chain links TRBV5-6 with TRBJ2-1, with TRBD2 matching 7 bases. The CDR3 runs to 13 residues. V was clipped by 4 bases and J by 13 bases; unmatched bases: 11. CDR1 is SGHDT and CDR2 is YYEEEE in the germline V gene.

This clone was seen only a few times. The chain is built from TRBV18 and TRBJ2-7; D is undetermined. CDR1 and CDR2 (germline): KGHSH, LQKENI. CDR3 size: 12 residues. The V end was cut by 6 bases, the J end by 4 bases, with 10 bases between. The CDR3 DNA sequence: TGTGCCAGCTCCCCGACCATTTACGAGCAGTACTTC. Protein sequence: CASSPTIYEQYF.

The chain is built from TRBV7-9 and TRBJ2-5; D is tentatively TRBD1 or TRBD2 (5 bases each). This CDR3 has 13 amino acids. Germline V gene data show CDR1 as SEHNR and CDR2 as FQNEAQ (reference sequence). V was clipped by 4 bases and J by 4 bases, with 10 bases between them. The CDR3 here is CASSSPGTETQYF. The CDR3 bases are TGTGCCAGCAGCTCCCCGGGGACAGAGACCCAGTACTTC.

The chain combines TRBV27 with TRBJ1-1, with a possible D match to TRBD1 (6 bases). The CDR3 length is 13 residues. CDR1 is MNHEY and CDR2 is SMNVEV in the germline V gene (reference sequence). The V gene lost 2 bases and the J gene lost 4 bases, with 8 bases spanning the gap. CDR3 sequence: CASSLGTSTEAFF. Written as DNA, the CDR3 is TGTGCCAGCAGTTTAGGGACAAGCACTGAAGCTTTCTTT.

The chain couples TRBV5-1 to TRBJ2-3, with 16 bases aligning to TRBD2. V lost 3 bases to trimming and J lost 3 bases; unmatched junction nucleotides: 4. This CDR3 spans 17 amino acids. Germline V gene sequence: CDR1 SGHRS, CDR2 YFSETQ. DNA for the CDR3: TGCGCCAGCAGCTCCGGGACTAGCGGGGGGGCGACAGATACGCAGTATTTT. This gives the protein CASSSGTSGGATDTQYF.

V gene TRBV27 combines with J gene TRBJ2-7; D gene ambiguous. V shed 5 bases and J shed 2 bases, with 7 bases lying between them. Germline V lookup: CDR1 MNHEY, CDR2 SMNVEV (reference sequence). This CDR3 spans 12 amino acids. CDR3 DNA sequence: TGTGCCAGCAGTGGGCCGACCTACGAGCAGTACTTC. Its protein product is CASSGPTYEQYF.

The chain links TRBV29-1 to TRBJ2-7; D is ambiguous. The CDR3 is made up of 12 amino acids. Deletions cut 2 bases from V and 2 bases from J, with 7 bases between. Germline values: CDR1 SQVTM, CDR2 ANQGSEA. CDR3 in DNA: TGCAGCGTTGAAAGGACCGCCTACGAGCAGTACTTC. This translates into CSVERTAYEQYF.

The table lists this clone with a few counts. J is TRBJ2-5 and V is TRBV2, with a tentative D call TRBD2 (5 bases). V shed 10 bases and J shed 4 bases, with 10 bases lying between them. The CDR3 consists of 11 residues. Germline lookup yields CDR1 SNHLY and CDR2 FYNNEI. CDR3 residues: CAIKGGETQYF. As DNA, the CDR3 is TGTGCCATCAAAGGAGGAGAGACCCAGTACTTC.

This sequence joins TRBV29-1 and TRBJ2-1; 8 bases line up with TRBD2. CDR1 is SQVTM and CDR2 is ANQGSEA in the germline V gene. J was trimmed by 3 bases and V by 0 bases; bases with no gene match: 1. The CDR3 runs to 14 residues. This CDR3 reads CSVEDSGDYNEQFF. The CDR3 region has the DNA TGCAGCGTTGAAGATAGCGGGGACTACAATGAGCAGTTCTTC.

CDR3 loop: CSVTVTDGYTF. The CDR3 DNA is TGCAGCGTCACCGTCACGGACGGCTACACCTTC. The chain employs TRBV29-1 and TRBJ1-2, with D hard to call. Germline V gene sequence: CDR1 SQVTM, CDR2 ANQGSEA. V was pared by 6 bases and J by 8 bases, with 13 bases between. The length of the CDR3 is 11 residues.

In regard to this clone: A read error may account for a junction end that differs from germline. The chain links TRBV27 to TRBJ2-3; D not certain. Germline V gives CDR1 MNHEY, CDR2 SMNVEV (reference sequence). This CDR3 has 12 amino acids. The CDR3, as DNA: TGTGCCAGCAGCTATGAGGAACGTCGCGCAGTATTT. It encodes CASSYEERRAVF.

The chain combines TRBV19 with TRBJ2-1, with 8 bases aligning to TRBD1. Germline CDR1 reads LNHDA; CDR2 reads SQIVND (reference sequence). The CDR3 length is 13 residues. The V segment lost 10 bases and the J segment 8 bases; nucleotides outside the gene matches: 10. CDR3 protein: CATWTGPPDEQFF. The CDR3 nucleotides are TGTGCCACCTGGACAGGGCCGCCTGATGAGCAGTTCTTC. Based on the CDR3 plus reference TRBV19 and TRBJ2-1, the full variable domain is DGGITQSPKYLFRKEGQNVTLSCEQNLNHDAMYWYRQDPGQGLRLIYYSQIVNDFQKGDIAEGYSVSREKKESFPLTVTSAQKNPTAFYLCATWTGPPDEQFFGPGTRLTVL.

The J gene is TRBJ1-5, the V gene TRBV28; D may be TRBD1 (5 bases). Germline V lookup: CDR1 MDHEN, CDR2 SYDVKM. The CDR3 has 12 amino acids. The V end was cut by 6 bases, the J end by 6 bases, with 9 bases between. CDR3 in DNA: TGTGCCAGCAGCCGGGGGTCTCAGCCCCAGCATTTT. It specifies CASSRGSQPQHF.

This clone was detected a few times. This chain links TRBV30 with TRBJ2-1; 7 bases line up with TRBD2. The CDR3 covers 13 residues. Germline V lookup: CDR1 GTSNPN, CDR2 SVGIG (reference sequence). J was trimmed by 4 bases and V by 7 bases; bases with no gene match: 7. The CDR3 protein is CASGREDYNEQFF. The CDR3 region has the DNA TGTGCCTCTGGACGGGAGGATTACAATGAGCAGTTCTTC.

The rearrangement uses TRBV13 and TRBJ2-7; D gene uncertain. Germline lookup yields CDR1 PRHDT and CDR2 FYEKMQ (reference sequence). V dropped 3 bases and J dropped 2 bases, with 8 bases sitting between them. The CDR3 contains 13 residues. The CDR3, as DNA: TGTGCCAGCAGCTTGGACGGAACCTACGAGCAGTACTTC. It is translated as CASSLDGTYEQYF. The complete variable domain, with remaining parts taken from reference TRBV13 and TRBJ2-7, reads AAGVIQSPRHLIKEKRETATLKCYPIPRHDTVYWYQQGPGQDPQFLISFYEKMQSDKGSIPDRFSAQQFSDYHSELNMSSLELGDSALYFCASSLDGTYEQYFGPGTRLTVT.

This chain links TRBV29-1 with TRBJ2-5; possibly TRBD1 for D (6 bases). The tail of the sequence fits TRBJ2-7 better, so the J call may be wrong. The CDR3 totals 12 residues. Germline assignment: CDR1 SQVTM and CDR2 ANQGSEA. CDR3 sequence reads: CSVSTGTYEQYF. The CDR3 DNA is TGCAGCGTCTCGACAGGTACCTACGAGCAGTACTTC.

J is TRBJ2-1 and V is TRBV30; no clear D gene. The CDR3 loop spans 11 amino acids. V was trimmed by 3 bases and J by 6 bases, leaving 6 bases between them. From germline, CDR1 is GTSNPN and CDR2 SVGIG (reference sequence). CDR3 nucleotide sequence: TGTGCCTGGAGGACCTCCAATGAGCAGTTCTTC. Protein sequence: CAWRTSNEQFF.

This clone was observed a few times. The J gene is TRBJ2-7, the V gene TRBV28; 9 bases align to TRBD1. V lost 8 bases and J lost 4; bases outside the gene matches: 9. Germline V gene sequence: CDR1 MDHEN, CDR2 SYDVKM. CDR3 length equals 14 residues. The CDR3, as DNA: TGTGCCAGCCATACCGGGACAGGGAATTACGAGCAGTACTTC. Translated, it gives CASHTGTGNYEQYF.